One and the same sample provided the 21 T cell receptor beta chains below, sequenced in a study of shared clonotypes between healthy human individuals. Generated by immunoSEQ multiplex PCR, the TCRdb table keeps only in-frame clones and is missing some. The sample contains about 470,000 clones, about 85% of which appear only once. Sequenced: PBMCs. These TCRs come from a woman aged 40 to 50 in good health. Some clones in this sample may be carry-over from other donors' samples.

The V gene is TRBV6-5, the J gene TRBJ1-2, with 8 bases matching TRBD1. With V trimmed by 4 bases and J by 6 bases, 10 bases remained unmatched. From germline, CDR1 is MNHEY and CDR2 SVGAGI. The CDR3 is made up of 15 amino acids. The DNA for the CDR3 is TGTGCCAGCAGTTGGATGGCAGGGGGCGAAGATGGCTACACCTTC. It translates to CASSWMAGGEDGYTF.

The chain uses TRBV6-1 and TRBJ1-6; a weak D match, TRBD1 (5 bases). Trimming stripped 6 bases from V and 9 bases from J, with 12 bases between. Germline loops: CDR1 MNHNS, CDR2 SASEGT. The CDR3 length is 13 residues. This CDR3 reads CASRTIGGSPLHF. The CDR3 nucleotides read TGTGCCAGCAGGACAATTGGGGGTTCACCCCTCCACTTT.

The sample holds a few counts of this clone. The V gene is TRBV5-1, the J gene TRBJ2-7; 12 bases map to TRBD2. Trimming at V came to 1 base and at J to 0 bases, leaving 5 bases not matched to a gene. The CDR3 loop spans 17 amino acids. Germline CDR1 reads SGHRS; CDR2 reads YFSETQ. The CDR3 loop reads CASSLTSGGFSSYEQYF. The DNA for the CDR3 is TGCGCCAGCAGCTTGACTAGCGGGGGGTTCAGCTCCTACGAGCAGTACTTC.

The V and J genes are TRBV28 and TRBJ2-3; 8 nucleotides match TRBD2. CDR3 length equals 15 residues. Germline V gives CDR1 MDHEN, CDR2 SYDVKM. Trimming at V came to 2 bases and at J to 2 bases, leaving 3 bases not matched to a gene. CDR3 coding DNA: TGTGCCAGCAGTTTACTAGCGGGCTTCACAGATACGCAGTATTTT. It specifies CASSLLAGFTDTQYF. The full variable domain, completed using reference TRBV28 and TRBJ2-3, is DVKVTQSSRYLVKRTGEKVFLECVQDMDHENMFWYRQDPGLGLRLIYFSYDVKMKEKGDIPEGYSVSREKKERFSLILESASTNQTSMYLCASSLLAGFTDTQYFGPGTRLTVL.

This rearrangement joins TRBV27 to TRBJ2-1; D gene uncertain. Trimming took 7 bases from V and 7 from J, leaving 8 bases between them. This CDR3 is 11 amino acids long. Germline CDR1 and CDR2: MNHEY and SMNVEV (reference sequence). CDR3 loop: CASMDLNEQFF. CDR3 bases: TGTGCCAGCATGGATCTGAATGAGCAGTTCTTC.

About this clone itself: Other DNA sequences in this specimen translate into the identical CDR3. CDR3 sequence (DNA): TGTGCCAGCAGCTTAGGTGGGCCTACAGATACGCAGTATTTT. Translation: CASSLGGPTDTQYF. The chain combines TRBV7-3 with TRBJ2-3; D ambiguous. Per the germline V gene, CDR1 is SGHTA and CDR2 is FQGTGA. Trimming pared 2 bases from V and 3 bases from J, leaving 9 bases between. The CDR3 totals 14 residues.

The V gene is TRBV28, the J gene TRBJ1-3, with unresolved D. This CDR3 has 14 amino acids. Per the germline V gene, CDR1 is MDHEN and CDR2 is SYDVKM. V was shortened by 2 bases and J by 12 bases, with 17 bases between the two germline ends. The CDR3 DNA reads TGTGCCAGCAGTTTAGAGTCCTCAGTAGGGATCATATATTTT. Translation gives CASSLESSVGIIYF. Together with reference TRBV28 and TRBJ1-3, the CDR3 gives the full variable domain: DVKVTQSSRYLVKRTGEKVFLECVQDMDHENMFWYRQDPGLGLRLIYFSYDVKMKEKGDIPEGYSVSREKKERFSLILESASTNQTSMYLCASSLESSVGIIYFGEGSWLTVV.

The chain employs TRBV9 and TRBJ2-3; D unresolved. CDR3 length: 14 amino acids. The ends were cut back, 0 bases at V and 2 bases at J, with 7 bases in the middle. In germline, CDR1 is SGDLS, CDR2 YYNGEE. The CDR3 DNA is TGTGCCAGCAGCGTAGGCCATCTCACAGATACGCAGTATTTT. Protein: CASSVGHLTDTQYF.

V usage is TRBV6-6 and J usage is TRBJ2-7; TRBD1 might be the D (6 bases). Germline CDR1 MNHNY, CDR2 SVGAGI (reference sequence). The CDR3 runs to 13 residues. V lost 6 bases to trimming and J lost 4 bases, with 13 bases between them. CDR3 sequence: CASRQQGFYEQYF. The CDR3 coding sequence is TGTGCCAGCAGACAACAGGGATTTTACGAGCAGTACTTC.

This clone was found a few times. The CDR3 spells CASSRVSGPYEQYF. The CDR3 DNA sequence: TGCGCCAGCAGCCGGGTTAGCGGGCCCTACGAGCAGTACTTC. The chain combines TRBV4-1 with TRBJ2-7; 7 bases line up with TRBD2. The junction had 5 bases not matched to a gene; V was cut back by 4 bases and J by 2 bases. The CDR3 is 14 amino acids. Germline V CDR1 and CDR2: MGHRA, YSYEKL.

This chain links TRBV7-2 with TRBJ2-5; D assignment may be TRBD1 or TRBD2 (5 bases each). The DNA end is a closer match to TRBJ2-7, so the J assignment may be wrong. This CDR3 is 14 amino acids long. The germline CDR1 and CDR2 sequences are SGHTA and FQGNSA. CDR3 loop: CASSPGRVSYEQYF. DNA of the CDR3: TGTGCCAGCAGCCCAGGGCGGGTCTCCTACGAGCAGTACTTC.

The chain has TRBV19 and TRBJ2-7; 9 bases agree with TRBD1. Germline V gives CDR1 LNHDA, CDR2 SQIVND (reference sequence). After removal of 4 bases from V and 3 bases from J, the junction contained 10 bases not matched to a gene. The CDR3 is 16 residues long. In nucleotides, the CDR3 is TGTGCCAGTAGTAGTACTCCGGGACAGGGAAACTACGAGCAGTACTTC. The encoded protein is CASSSTPGQGNYEQYF.

This rearrangement joins TRBV18 to TRBJ1-5; D not resolved. Germline V lookup: CDR1 KGHSH, CDR2 LQKENI. Between the trimmed V and J ends, which lost 5 bases and 3 bases, there was a span of 8 bases. This CDR3 has 13 amino acids. CDR3 sequence reads: CASSAADNQPQHF. DNA of the CDR3: TGTGCCAGCTCAGCGGCGGACAATCAGCCCCAGCATTTT.

The chain recombines TRBV2 with TRBJ2-1, with TRBD2 matching 9 bases. Germline CDR1 is SNHLY and CDR2 is FYNNEI. Trimming removed 5 bases from V and 9 bases from J; junction bases left unmatched: 8. The CDR3 is 14 amino acids. CDR3 sequence reads: CASSWYISGSEQFF. In nucleotides, the CDR3 is TGTGCCAGCAGTTGGTATATTAGCGGGAGTGAGCAGTTCTTC.

This chain joins TRBV27 and TRBJ2-7, with TRBD2 matching 9 bases. The CDR3 spans 19 residues. With V trimmed by 6 bases and J by 3 bases, 21 bases remained unmatched. Germline-derived CDR1 and CDR2 are MNHEY and SMNVEV (reference sequence). This CDR3 is CASSIGARAQREANYEQYF. In DNA, the CDR3 is TGTGCCAGCAGCATAGGGGCCAGGGCGCAGCGGGAGGCGAACTACGAGCAGTACTTC.

This clone was seen just once. The chain uses TRBV25-1 and TRBJ2-5, with 8 bases identical to TRBD2. The better agreement between TRBJ2-7 and the DNA end casts doubt on the J call. Germline V gives CDR1 MGHDK, CDR2 SYGVNS. This CDR3 has 17 amino acids. DNA of the CDR3: TGTGCCAGCATTCGGGGGGGGAAGTCTCCCCAAAACTACGAGCAGTACTTC. The encoded protein is CASIRGGKSPQNYEQYF.

The chain uses TRBV7-2 and TRBJ2-7; 9 bases align to TRBD1. Germline V CDR1 and CDR2: SGHTA, FQGNSA. The CDR3 has 15 residues. J was trimmed by 4 bases and V by 5 bases; bases with no gene match: 9. Here the CDR3 reads CASSQDRDRVYEQYF. CDR3 sequence (DNA): TGTGCCAGCAGCCAGGACCGGGACAGGGTTTACGAGCAGTACTTC.

V is TRBV9 and J is TRBJ2-1; unclear D gene. Deletions cut 4 bases from V and 2 bases from J, with 7 bases between. The CDR3 is 13 amino acids. Germline V gene lookup returns CDR1 SGDLS and CDR2 YYNGEE. The CDR3 region is CASSYIPYNEQFF. For the CDR3, the DNA is TGTGCCAGCAGCTACATCCCCTACAATGAGCAGTTCTTC. Full variable domain (outside the CDR3, taken from reference TRBV9 and TRBJ2-1): DSGVTQTPKHLITATGQRVTLRCSPRSGDLSVYWYQQSLDQGLQFLIQYYNGEERAKGNILERFSAQQFPDLHSELNLSSLELGDSALYFCASSYIPYNEQFFGPGTRLTVL.

The rearrangement joins TRBV15 to TRBJ2-3; 10 nucleotides align to TRBD2. J gave up 3 bases and V 7 bases, and 10 bases lay outside the gene matches. The CDR3 is 16 residues long. The germline CDR1 and CDR2 sequences are LNHNV and YYDKDF (reference sequence). The chain's CDR3 is CATTTEREGLTDTQYF. Here the CDR3 DNA reads TGTGCCACCACCACGGAGCGGGAGGGTCTGACAGATACGCAGTATTTT. Full variable domain (rest looked up from reference TRBV15 and TRBJ2-3): DAMVIQNPRYQVTQFGKPVTLSCSQTLNHNVMYWYQQKSSQAPKLLFHYYDKDFNNEADTPDNFQSRRPNTSFCFLDIRSPGLGDTAMYLCATTTEREGLTDTQYFGPGTRLTVL.

The rearrangement uses TRBV10-1 and TRBJ2-3; 9 nucleotides line up with TRBD2. This CDR3 has 14 amino acids. Germline V lookup: CDR1 WNHNN, CDR2 SYGVQD (reference sequence). The ends lost 4 bases at V and 2 bases at J; junction bases unmatched: 1. The CDR3 nucleotides are TGCGCCAGCAGTGCTAGCGGGAACACAGATACGCAGTATTTT. Translation gives CASSASGNTDTQYF.

The chain employs TRBV21-1 and TRBJ2-5; the table's TRBD1 call for D was not verified on the DNA. TRBV21-1 is deemed a pseudogene. The CDR3 loop spans 16 amino acids. The DNA for the CDR3 is TGTGCCAGCAGCTCAAGCGGGACAGGGTTTAGAGAGACCCAGTACTTC. Translation gives CASSSSGTGFRETQYF.